A single sample gave rise to the 26 T cell receptor beta chains below, sequenced in a study of control samples from healthy donors and cancer patients. Here immunoSEQ multiplex PCR was the method, and the copy in TCRdb shows in-frame clones only, minus some. The profile shows more than 85,000 clones, 75% to 90% of them singletons. Sequencing was done on a sample of blood. The receptors stem from a woman aged 45-59 years in good health.

The chain links TRBV6-4 to TRBJ1-1; D is unresolved. Per germline, CDR1 MRHNA and CDR2 SNTAGT. With 5 bases removed from V and 0 bases from J, the gap between germline ends came to 19 bases. The CDR3 length is 17 residues. The CDR3 DNA follows: TGTGCCAGCAGTCCATTGCCGACTAGGCCGTTGAACACTGAAGCTTTCTTT. It is translated as CASSPLPTRPLNTEAFF.

V and J are TRBV7-9 and TRBJ1-5; D is unresolved. The CDR3 runs to 17 residues. In germline, CDR1 is SEHNR, CDR2 FQNEAQ (reference sequence). V lost 0 bases, J lost 3 bases, and 15 bases lay in between. CDR3 nucleotide sequence: TGTGCCAGCAGCTTAGCAAGAGGCGGCTCGATCAATCAGCCCCAGCATTTT. It encodes CASSLARGGSINQPQHF.

The chain is built from TRBV5-1 and TRBJ1-1; D uncertain. V was cut by 6 bases and J by 3 bases, with 15 bases left in between. CDR3 length: 14 amino acids. The V gene's germline CDR1 is SGHRS and CDR2 YFSETQ. The CDR3 DNA reads TGCGCCAGCAAACCCTCCCCCAGCGACACTGAAGCTTTCTTT. Its protein is CASKPSPSDTEAFF.

The chain joins TRBV6-5 to TRBJ1-2; TRBD1 might be the D (5 bases). Germline CDR1 MNHEY, CDR2 SVGAGI. Trimming took 4 bases from V and 1 from J, leaving 10 bases between them. This CDR3 region has 14 residues. The CDR3: CASSSRALNYGYTF. The CDR3 bases are TGTGCCAGCAGTTCCAGGGCTCTTAACTATGGCTACACCTTC.

V is TRBV6-2 or TRBV6-3 and J is TRBJ2-5; perhaps TRBD1 as D (6 bases). The germline V and J ends were trimmed by 6 bases and 1 base, with 15 bases remaining between them. Germline assignment: CDR1 MNHEY and CDR2 SVGEGT. This CDR3 is 15 amino acids long. As DNA, the CDR3 is TGTGCCAGCAGCCACTTAGAGGGGGTCCAAGAGACCCAGTACTTC. It yields the protein CASSHLEGVQETQYF.

This chain links TRBV9 with TRBJ2-1; no reliable D call. Germline CDR1 is SGDLS and CDR2 is YYNGEE. V lost 2 bases and J 0 bases, leaving 12 bases between the germline ends. The CDR3 is made up of 16 amino acids. The CDR3 DNA reads TGTGCCAGCAGCGTTAAGGTTACAAGCTCCTACAATGAGCAGTTCTTC. Its translation is CASSVKVTSSYNEQFF. Looking up the rest from reference TRBV9 and TRBJ2-1 gives the full variable domain: DSGVTQTPKHLITATGQRVTLRCSPRSGDLSVYWYQQSLDQGLQFLIQYYNGEERAKGNILERFSAQQFPDLHSELNLSSLELGDSALYFCASSVKVTSSYNEQFFGPGTRLTVL.

V is TRBV5-6 and J is TRBJ2-1, with D perhaps TRBD2 (6 bases). Germline values: CDR1 SGHDT, CDR2 YYEEEE. The CDR3 has 14 residues. The germline V and J ends were trimmed by 4 bases and 10 bases, with 18 bases remaining between them. The DNA of the CDR3 is TGTGCCAGCAGCGTAGAGGACTACCCGTTGGAGCAGTTCTTC. As protein: CASSVEDYPLEQFF.

This clone was observed once. The rearrangement links TRBV2 to TRBJ2-2; D possibly corresponds to TRBD2 (5 bases). CDR1 and CDR2 (germline): SNHLY, FYNNEI. V shed 9 bases and J shed 2 bases, with 13 bases lying between them. This CDR3 is built from 14 residues. The CDR3 DNA reads TGTGCCAGTGAAAACGAGGGAAACACCGGGGAGCTGTTTTTT. Translated: CASENEGNTGELFF.

This chain uses TRBV5-1 with TRBJ1-5; TRBD1 agrees at 9 bases. After removal of 4 bases from V and 3 bases from J, the junction contained 5 bases not matched to a gene. The CDR3 is 15 residues long. Germline V gene lookup returns CDR1 SGHRS and CDR2 YFSETQ. CDR3 DNA sequence: TGCGCCAGCAGCGTACAGGGGGCGCCCAATCAGCCCCAGCATTTT. As protein: CASSVQGAPNQPQHF. Variable domain in full (rest from reference TRBV5-1 and TRBJ1-5): KAGVTQTPRYLIKTRGQQVTLSCSPISGHRSVSWYQQTPGQGLQFLFEYFSETQRNKGNFPGRFSGRQFSNSRSEMNVSTLELGDSALYLCASSVQGAPNQPQHFGDGTRLSIL.

The chain joins TRBV11-2 to TRBJ2-3, with D possibly TRBD2 on 6 matching bases. Germline V gives CDR1 SGHAT, CDR2 FQNNGV. The CDR3 length is 15 residues. Trimming took 0 bases from V and 3 from J, leaving 10 bases between them. The CDR3 reads CASSLELLATDTQYF. The CDR3 DNA reads TGTGCCAGCAGCTTAGAATTACTAGCTACAGATACGCAGTATTTT.

The V gene is TRBV19, the J gene TRBJ1-5; D unresolved. The CDR3 totals 13 residues. Per the germline V gene, CDR1 is LNHDA and CDR2 is SQIVND (reference sequence). Trimming took 7 bases from V and 7 from J, leaving 14 bases between them. This chain's CDR3 is CASTDRAVQPQHF. The DNA for the CDR3 is TGTGCCAGTACCGATCGGGCGGTCCAGCCCCAGCATTTT.

The V gene is TRBV20-1, the J gene TRBJ2-1; a weak D match, TRBD2 (6 bases). Between the trimmed V and J ends, which lost 3 bases and 0 bases, there was a span of 15 bases. In germline, CDR1 is DFQATT, CDR2 SNEGSKA (reference sequence). The CDR3 extends over 16 amino acids. CDR3 region: CSASEGAGYSYNEQFF. For the CDR3, the DNA is TGCAGTGCTAGTGAGGGAGCGGGTTACTCCTACAATGAGCAGTTCTTC.

The chain links TRBV19 to TRBJ1-2; D not resolved. Trimming took off 4 bases at V and 1 base at J, with 10 bases between the two ends. There are 14 residues in the CDR3. Per the germline V gene, CDR1 is LNHDA and CDR2 is SQIVND (reference sequence). CDR3 protein: CASSKDGINYGYTF. The CDR3 nucleotides read TGTGCCAGTAGTAAGGACGGAATTAACTATGGCTACACCTTC.

This clone has a handful of counts. The V gene is TRBV11-2, the J gene TRBJ1-3, with D possibly TRBD1 on 6 matching bases. The germline V and J ends were trimmed by 3 bases and 9 bases, with 24 bases remaining between them. Germline CDR1 SGHAT, CDR2 FQNNGV. The CDR3 totals 17 residues. CDR3 protein: CASSFAGDETSSSTIYF. The CDR3 coding sequence is TGTGCCAGCAGCTTTGCAGGGGACGAGACTTCATCAAGCACCATATATTTT.

Remarks on this clone: Mismatch with germline at one junction end may stem from a read error. The chain couples TRBV29-1 to TRBJ1-3, with D unresolved. CDR1 and CDR2 (germline): SQVTM, ANQGSEA. The length of the CDR3 is 14 residues. CDR3 in DNA: TGCAGCGTTTCCCCGACTTACTCTGGAAACACCGTATATTTT. This encodes CSVSPTYSGNTVYF.

V is TRBV10-3 and J is TRBJ1-1, with a possible D match to TRBD1 (6 bases). Germline CDR1 and CDR2: ENHRY and SYGVKD. This CDR3 contains 13 residues. V lost 6 bases and J 2 bases, leaving 10 bases between the germline ends. The CDR3 bases are TGTGCCATCAGACAGGGAGCAAACACTGAAGCTTTCTTT. The encoded protein is CAIRQGANTEAFF.

The rearrangement links TRBV11-1 to TRBJ1-1; no firm D call. With 5 bases removed from V and 4 bases from J, the gap between germline ends came to 11 bases. The CDR3 totals 13 residues. The V gene's germline CDR1 is SGHAT and CDR2 FQDESV (reference sequence). This CDR3 is CASSPGGFTEAFF. The CDR3 region has the DNA TGTGCCAGCAGCCCCGGAGGTTTCACTGAAGCTTTCTTT.

This chain connects TRBV11-2 to TRBJ1-3; no reliable D call. The length of the CDR3 is 13 residues. The V end was cut by 1 base, the J end by 4 bases, with 5 bases between. Germline V CDR1 and CDR2: SGHAT, FQNNGV. The CDR3 nucleotides are TGTGCCAGCAGCTTAGGACCAGGAAACACCATATATTTT. Translating it yields CASSLGPGNTIYF. The variable domain in full, with the rest retrieved from reference TRBV11-2 and TRBJ1-3, is EAGVAQSPRYKIIEKRQSVAFWCNPISGHATLYWYQQILGQGPKLLIQFQNNGVVDDSQLPKDRFSAERLKGVDSTLKIQPAKLEDSAVYLCASSLGPGNTIYFGEGSWLTVV.

J is TRBJ2-7 and V is TRBV2; TRBD2 aligns across 7 bases. V shed 7 bases and J 4 bases; nucleotides not matched to a gene: 4. The CDR3 covers 12 residues. Germline-derived CDR1 and CDR2 are SNHLY and FYNNEI. DNA of the CDR3: TGTGCCAGCAAGCGACTAGCTTACGAGCAGTACTTC. Amino acid sequence: CASKRLAYEQYF.

The gene calls are TRBV5-5 and TRBJ2-7; D remains unclear. The V and J ends lost 3 bases and 1 base respectively, with 8 bases between them. CDR3 size: 13 residues. Germline lookup yields CDR1 SGHKS and CDR2 YYEKEE (reference sequence). CDR3 in DNA: TGTGCCAGCAGCTCCCTCGTTTCCTACGAGCAGTACTTC. This encodes CASSSLVSYEQYF. Looking up the rest from reference TRBV5-5 and TRBJ2-7 gives the full variable domain: DAGVTQSPTHLIKTRGQQVTLRCSPISGHKSVSWYQQVLGQGPQFIFQYYEKEERGRGNFPDRFSARQFPNYSSELNVNALLLGDSALYLCASSSLVSYEQYFGPGTRLTVT.

This chain joins TRBV4-1 and TRBJ2-7; the D gene is possibly TRBD2 (6 bases). This CDR3 region has 17 residues. The ends were cut back, 1 base at V and 4 bases at J, with 20 bases in the middle. Germline V gene sequence: CDR1 MGHRA, CDR2 YSYEKL. The chain's CDR3 is CASSQGAAGMVAYEQYF. CDR3 coding DNA: TGCGCCAGCAGCCAAGGGGCAGCGGGTATGGTAGCTTACGAGCAGTACTTC.

This clone was seen once. The rearrangement links TRBV27 to TRBJ2-6; D is perhaps TRBD1 or TRBD2 (6 bases each). The CDR3 runs to 17 residues. The V end lost 6 bases, the J end lost 0 bases, and 15 bases lay between the germline ends. The germline gives CDR1 MNHEY, CDR2 SMNVEV (reference sequence). CDR3 region: CASRKGGVDSGANVLTF. For the CDR3, the DNA is TGTGCCAGCAGAAAGGGGGGAGTTGACTCTGGGGCCAACGTCCTGACTTTC. The full variable domain, in which reference TRBV27 and TRBJ2-6 provide the parts outside the CDR3, is EAQVTQNPRYLITVTGKKLTVTCSQNMNHEYMSWYRQDPGLGLRQIYYSMNVEVTDKGDVPEGYKVSRKEKRNFPLILESPSPNQTSLYFCASRKGGVDSGANVLTFGAGSRLTVL.

The V gene is TRBV27, the J gene TRBJ1-2; 9 nucleotides line up with TRBD1. The CDR3 contains 15 residues. CDR1 and CDR2 (germline): MNHEY, SMNVEV (reference sequence). V shed 1 base and J 3 bases; nucleotides not matched to a gene: 3. The DNA of the CDR3 is TGTGCCAGCAGTTTATATGGGACAGGGTACTATGGCTACACCTTC. As protein: CASSLYGTGYYGYTF.

V gene TRBV10-3 combines with J gene TRBJ2-3; the match to TRBD1 covers 10 bases. V lost 6 bases, J lost 2 bases, and 8 bases stayed unmatched. The CDR3 is 16 residues long. Germline loops: CDR1 ENHRY, CDR2 SYGVKD. The CDR3 loop reads CAISGTGAGVTDTQYF. The CDR3 DNA follows: TGTGCCATCAGCGGGACAGGGGCGGGAGTCACAGATACGCAGTATTTT.

The table lists this clone with a count of one. The chain links TRBV7-9 to TRBJ1-2; D is perhaps TRBD1 (6 bases). The V end lost 1 base, the J end lost 4 bases, and 7 bases lay between the germline ends. CDR1 is SEHNR, CDR2 FQNEAQ, per germline (reference sequence). The CDR3 consists of 13 residues. The DNA for the CDR3 is TGTGCCAGCAGCTTAGGGGGGCCCTATGGCTACACCTTC. Amino acid sequence: CASSLGGPYGYTF.

The DNA of the CDR3 is TGTGCCAGCAGTTTGTTTGCCGGGGGGCGCGGCACTGAAGCTTTCTTT. This codes for CASSLFAGGRGTEAFF. This rearrangement joins TRBV28 to TRBJ1-1; a possible D gene is TRBD1 (6 bases). The germline V gene encodes CDR1 MDHEN and CDR2 SYDVKM. CDR3 length: 16 amino acids. Trimming stripped 3 bases from V and 4 bases from J, with 18 bases between.